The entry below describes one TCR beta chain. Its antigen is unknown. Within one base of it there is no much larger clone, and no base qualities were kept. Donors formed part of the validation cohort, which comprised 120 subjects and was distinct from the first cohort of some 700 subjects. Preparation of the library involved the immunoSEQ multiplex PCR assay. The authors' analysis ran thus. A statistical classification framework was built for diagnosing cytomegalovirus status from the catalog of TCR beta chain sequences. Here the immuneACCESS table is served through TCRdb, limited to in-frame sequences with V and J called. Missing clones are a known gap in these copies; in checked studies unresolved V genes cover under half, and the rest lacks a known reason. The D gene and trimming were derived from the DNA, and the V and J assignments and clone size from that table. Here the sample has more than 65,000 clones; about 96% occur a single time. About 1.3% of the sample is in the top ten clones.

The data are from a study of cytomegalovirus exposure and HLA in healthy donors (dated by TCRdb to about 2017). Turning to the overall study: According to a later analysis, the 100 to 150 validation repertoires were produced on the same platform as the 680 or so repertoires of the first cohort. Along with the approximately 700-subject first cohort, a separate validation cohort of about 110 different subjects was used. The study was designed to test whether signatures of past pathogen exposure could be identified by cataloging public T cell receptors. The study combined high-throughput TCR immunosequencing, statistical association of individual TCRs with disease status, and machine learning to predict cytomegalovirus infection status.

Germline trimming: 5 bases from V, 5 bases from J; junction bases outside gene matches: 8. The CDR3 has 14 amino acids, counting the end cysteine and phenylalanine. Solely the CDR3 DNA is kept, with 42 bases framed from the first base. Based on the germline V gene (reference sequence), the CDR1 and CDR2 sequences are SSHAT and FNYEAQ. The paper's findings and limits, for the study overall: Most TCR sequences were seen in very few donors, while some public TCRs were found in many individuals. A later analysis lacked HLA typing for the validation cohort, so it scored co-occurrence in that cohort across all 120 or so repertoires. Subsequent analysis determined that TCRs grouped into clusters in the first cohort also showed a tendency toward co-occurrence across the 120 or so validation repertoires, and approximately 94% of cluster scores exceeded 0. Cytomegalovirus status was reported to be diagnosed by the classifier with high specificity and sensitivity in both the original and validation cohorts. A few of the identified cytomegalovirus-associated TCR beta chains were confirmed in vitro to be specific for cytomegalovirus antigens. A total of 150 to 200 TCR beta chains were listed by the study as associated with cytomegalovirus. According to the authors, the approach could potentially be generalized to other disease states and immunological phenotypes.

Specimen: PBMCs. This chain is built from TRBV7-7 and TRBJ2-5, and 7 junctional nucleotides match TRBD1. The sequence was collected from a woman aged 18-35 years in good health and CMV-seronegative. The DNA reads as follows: TGTGCCAGCAGCCAGATTGACAGGGCGGAGACCCAGTACTTC. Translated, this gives CASSQIDRAETQYF.